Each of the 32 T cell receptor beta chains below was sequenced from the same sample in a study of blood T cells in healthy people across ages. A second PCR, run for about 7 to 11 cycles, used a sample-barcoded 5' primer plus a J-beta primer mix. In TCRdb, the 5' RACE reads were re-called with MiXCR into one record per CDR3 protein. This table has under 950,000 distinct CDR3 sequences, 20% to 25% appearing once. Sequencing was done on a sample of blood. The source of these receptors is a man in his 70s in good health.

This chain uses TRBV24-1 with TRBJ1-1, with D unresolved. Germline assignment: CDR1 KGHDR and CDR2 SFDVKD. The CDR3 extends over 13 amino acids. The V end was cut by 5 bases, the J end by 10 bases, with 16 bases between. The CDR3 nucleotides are TGTGCCACCAGTGCTCGGGAAAAACTCGGAGCTTTCTTT. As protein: CATSAREKLGAFF.

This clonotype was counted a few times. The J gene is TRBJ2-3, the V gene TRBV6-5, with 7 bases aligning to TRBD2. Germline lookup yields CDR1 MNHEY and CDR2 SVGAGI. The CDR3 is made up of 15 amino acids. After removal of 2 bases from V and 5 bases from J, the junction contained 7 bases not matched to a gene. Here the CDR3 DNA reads TGTGCCAGCAGTTACAAGGGCCCGGGGGGAGATACGCAGTATTTT. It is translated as CASSYKGPGGDTQYF.

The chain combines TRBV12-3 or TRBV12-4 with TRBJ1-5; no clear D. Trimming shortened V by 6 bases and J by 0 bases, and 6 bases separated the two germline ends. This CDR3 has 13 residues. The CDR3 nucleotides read TGTGCCAGCAGGGGATATAGCAATCAGCCCCAGCATTTT. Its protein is CASRGYSNQPQHF.

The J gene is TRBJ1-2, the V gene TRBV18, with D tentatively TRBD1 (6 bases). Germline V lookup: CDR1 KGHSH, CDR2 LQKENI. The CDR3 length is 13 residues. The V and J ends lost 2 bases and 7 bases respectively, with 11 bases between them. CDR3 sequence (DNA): TGTGCCAGCTCACCAAACCGGGACACTGGCTACACCTTC. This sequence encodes CASSPNRDTGYTF.

CDR3 sequence: CSAPRSRETQYF. The CDR3 DNA follows: TGCAGTGCCCCGAGAAGCCGAGAGACCCAGTACTTC. The V and J genes are TRBV20-1 and TRBJ2-1; D is uncertain. The J call is in doubt because the DNA end fits TRBJ2-5 better. The CDR3 consists of 12 residues. Germline lookup yields CDR1 DFQATT and CDR2 SNEGSKA (reference sequence).

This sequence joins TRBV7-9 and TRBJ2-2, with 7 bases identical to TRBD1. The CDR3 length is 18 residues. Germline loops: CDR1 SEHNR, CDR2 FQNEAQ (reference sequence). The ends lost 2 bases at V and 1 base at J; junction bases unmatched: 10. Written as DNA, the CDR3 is TGTGCCAGCAGCTTAAGCCAACAGGGGCGGCTGAACACCGGGGAGCTGTTTTTT. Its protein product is CASSLSQQGRLNTGELFF.

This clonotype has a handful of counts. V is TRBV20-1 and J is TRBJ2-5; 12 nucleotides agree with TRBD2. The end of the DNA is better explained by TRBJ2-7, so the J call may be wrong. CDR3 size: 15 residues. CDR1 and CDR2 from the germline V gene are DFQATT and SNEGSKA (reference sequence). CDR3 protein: CSARDQTSGGNEQYF. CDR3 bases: TGCAGTGCTAGAGACCAGACTAGCGGGGGCAACGAGCAGTACTTC.

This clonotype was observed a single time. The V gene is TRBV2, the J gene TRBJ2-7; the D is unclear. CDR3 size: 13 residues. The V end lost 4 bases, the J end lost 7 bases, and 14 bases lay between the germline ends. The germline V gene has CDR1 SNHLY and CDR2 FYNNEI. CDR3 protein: CASSGELRREQYV. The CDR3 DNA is TGTGCCAGCAGTGGAGAACTACGCCGTGAGCAGTACGTC.

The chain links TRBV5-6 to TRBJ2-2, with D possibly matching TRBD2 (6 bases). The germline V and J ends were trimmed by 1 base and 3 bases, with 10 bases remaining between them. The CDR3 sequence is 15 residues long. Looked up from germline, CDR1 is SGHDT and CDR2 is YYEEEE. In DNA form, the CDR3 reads TGTGCCAGCAGCTTGCGGGAGTGGTACACCGGGGAGCTGTTTTTT. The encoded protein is CASSLREWYTGELFF.

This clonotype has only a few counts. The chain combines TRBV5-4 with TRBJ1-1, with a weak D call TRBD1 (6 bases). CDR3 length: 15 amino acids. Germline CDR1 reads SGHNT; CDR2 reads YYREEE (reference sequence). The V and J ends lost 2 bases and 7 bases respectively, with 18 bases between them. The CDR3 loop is CASSLIQPGEVEAFF. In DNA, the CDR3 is TGTGCCAGCAGCTTAATCCAGCCAGGGGAGGTTGAAGCTTTCTTT. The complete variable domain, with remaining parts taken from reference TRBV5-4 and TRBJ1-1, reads ETGVTQSPTHLIKTRGQQVTLRCSSQSGHNTVSWYQQALGQGPQFIFQYYREEENGRGNFPPRFSGLQFPNYSSELNVNALELDDSALYLCASSLIQPGEVEAFFGQGTRLTVV.

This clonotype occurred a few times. DNA for the CDR3: TGTGCCAGCAGCTTGGACGGGACGACTTTCTCTGGGGCCAACGTCCTGACTTTC. Residues: CASSLDGTTFSGANVLTF. The chain combines TRBV5-5 with TRBJ2-6; D might be TRBD1 or TRBD2, each matching 5 bases. CDR1 SGHKS and CDR2 YYEKEE come from the germline V gene (reference sequence). Deletions cut 0 bases from V and 0 bases from J, with 13 bases between. The length of the CDR3 is 18 residues.

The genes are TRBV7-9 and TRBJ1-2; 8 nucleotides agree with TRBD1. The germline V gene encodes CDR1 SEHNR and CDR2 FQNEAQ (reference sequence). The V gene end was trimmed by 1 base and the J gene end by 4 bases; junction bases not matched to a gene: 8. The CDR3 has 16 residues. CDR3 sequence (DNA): TGTGCCAGCAGCTTAGGTAGCCGGGACAGGTTCTATGGCTACACCTTC. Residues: CASSLGSRDRFYGYTF.

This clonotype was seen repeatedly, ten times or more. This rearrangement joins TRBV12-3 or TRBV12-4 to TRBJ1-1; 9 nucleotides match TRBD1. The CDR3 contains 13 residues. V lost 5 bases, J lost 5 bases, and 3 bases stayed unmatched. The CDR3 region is CASSKTGGTEAFF. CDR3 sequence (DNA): TGTGCCAGCAGTAAGACAGGGGGAACTGAAGCTTTCTTT.

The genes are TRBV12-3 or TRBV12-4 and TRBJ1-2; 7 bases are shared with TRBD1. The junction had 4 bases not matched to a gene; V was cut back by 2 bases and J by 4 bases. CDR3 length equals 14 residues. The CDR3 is CASSLPGQPYGYTF. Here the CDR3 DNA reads TGTGCCAGCAGTTTACCGGGACAGCCCTATGGCTACACCTTC.

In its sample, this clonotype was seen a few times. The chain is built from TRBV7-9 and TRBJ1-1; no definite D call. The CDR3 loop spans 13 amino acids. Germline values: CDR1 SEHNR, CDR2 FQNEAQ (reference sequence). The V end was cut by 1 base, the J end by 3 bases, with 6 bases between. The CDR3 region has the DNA TGTGCCAGCAGCTTAGAGATTTACACTGAAGCTTTCTTT. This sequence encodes CASSLEIYTEAFF.

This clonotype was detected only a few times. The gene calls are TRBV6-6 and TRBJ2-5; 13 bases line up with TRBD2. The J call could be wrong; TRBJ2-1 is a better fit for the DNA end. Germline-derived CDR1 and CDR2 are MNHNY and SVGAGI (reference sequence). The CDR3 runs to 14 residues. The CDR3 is CASRTSGGDNEQFF. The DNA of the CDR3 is TGTGCCAGCAGAACTAGCGGGGGGGACAATGAGCAGTTCTTC.

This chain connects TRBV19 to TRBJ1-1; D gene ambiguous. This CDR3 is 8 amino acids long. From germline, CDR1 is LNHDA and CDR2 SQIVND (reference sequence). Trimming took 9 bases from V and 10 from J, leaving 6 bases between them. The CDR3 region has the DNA TGTGCCAGGTATCGAGCTTTCTTT. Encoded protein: CARYRAFF.

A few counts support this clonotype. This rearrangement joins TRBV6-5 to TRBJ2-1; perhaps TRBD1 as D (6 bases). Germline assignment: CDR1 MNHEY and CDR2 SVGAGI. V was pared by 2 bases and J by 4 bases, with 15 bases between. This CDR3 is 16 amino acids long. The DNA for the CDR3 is TGTGCCAGCAGTTACGTGACAGGTCGGGCTTACAATGAGCAGTTCTTC. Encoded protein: CASSYVTGRAYNEQFF.

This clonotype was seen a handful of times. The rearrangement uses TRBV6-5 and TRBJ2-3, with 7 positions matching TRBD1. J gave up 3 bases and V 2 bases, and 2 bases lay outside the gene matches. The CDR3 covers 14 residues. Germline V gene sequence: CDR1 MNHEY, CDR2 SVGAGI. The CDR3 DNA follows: TGTGCCAGCAGTTACAGGGGGCGTACAGATACGCAGTATTTT. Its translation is CASSYRGRTDTQYF.

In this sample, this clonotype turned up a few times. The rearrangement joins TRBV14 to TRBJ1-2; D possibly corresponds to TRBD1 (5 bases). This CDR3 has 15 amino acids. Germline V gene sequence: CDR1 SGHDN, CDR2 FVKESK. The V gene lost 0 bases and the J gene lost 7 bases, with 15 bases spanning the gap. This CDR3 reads CASSQDLRGVGGYTF. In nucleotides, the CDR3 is TGTGCCAGCAGCCAAGATTTGAGGGGAGTAGGTGGCTACACCTTC.

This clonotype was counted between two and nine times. CDR3 sequence (DNA): TGCGCCAGCAGCAGACAGGAGAATGAAAAACTGTTTTTT. Encoded protein: CASSRQENEKLFF. The rearrangement joins TRBV5-1 to TRBJ1-4, with a weak D call TRBD1 (6 bases). The CDR3 length is 13 residues. Per the germline V gene, CDR1 is SGHRS and CDR2 is YFSETQ. Trimming cost V 4 bases and J 5 bases, with 9 bases left between them.

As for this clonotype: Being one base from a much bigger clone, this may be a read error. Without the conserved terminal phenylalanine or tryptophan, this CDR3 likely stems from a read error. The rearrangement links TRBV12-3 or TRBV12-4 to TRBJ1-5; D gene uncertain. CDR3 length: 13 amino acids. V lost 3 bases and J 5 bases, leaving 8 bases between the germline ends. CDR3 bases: TGTGCCAGCAGTTTGGCCTTTTATCAGCCCCAGCATCTT. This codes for CASSLAFYQPQHL.

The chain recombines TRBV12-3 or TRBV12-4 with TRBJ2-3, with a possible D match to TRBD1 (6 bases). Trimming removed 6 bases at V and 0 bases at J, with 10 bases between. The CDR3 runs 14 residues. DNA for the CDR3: TGTGCCAGCAGGAGAACAGGGAGCACAGATACGCAGTATTTT. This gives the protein CASRRTGSTDTQYF.

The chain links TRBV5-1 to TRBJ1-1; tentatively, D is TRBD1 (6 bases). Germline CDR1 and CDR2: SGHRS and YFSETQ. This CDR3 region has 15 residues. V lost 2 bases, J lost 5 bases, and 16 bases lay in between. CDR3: CASSLRQARVTEAFF. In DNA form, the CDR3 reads TGCGCCAGCAGCTTACGACAGGCTAGGGTTACTGAAGCTTTCTTT.

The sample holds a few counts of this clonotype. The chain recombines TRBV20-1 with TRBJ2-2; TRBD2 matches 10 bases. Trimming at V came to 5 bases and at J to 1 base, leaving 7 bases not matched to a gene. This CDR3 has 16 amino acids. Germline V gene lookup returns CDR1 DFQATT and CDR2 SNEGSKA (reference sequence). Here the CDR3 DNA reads TGCAGTGCTCCACGCAGGACTAGCGGGAACACCGGGGAGCTGTTTTTT. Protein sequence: CSAPRRTSGNTGELFF.

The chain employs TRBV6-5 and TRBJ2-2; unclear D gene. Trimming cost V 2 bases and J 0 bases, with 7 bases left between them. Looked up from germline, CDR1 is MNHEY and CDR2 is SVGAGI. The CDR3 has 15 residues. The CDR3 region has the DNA TGTGCCAGCAGTTACCAAGTGGCGAACACCGGGGAGCTGTTTTTT. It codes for CASSYQVANTGELFF.

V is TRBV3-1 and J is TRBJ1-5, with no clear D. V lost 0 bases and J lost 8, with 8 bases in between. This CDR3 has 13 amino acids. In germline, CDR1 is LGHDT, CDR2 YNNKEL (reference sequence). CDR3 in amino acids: CASSQDRFKPQHF. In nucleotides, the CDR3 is TGTGCCAGCAGCCAAGACCGGTTTAAGCCCCAGCATTTT.

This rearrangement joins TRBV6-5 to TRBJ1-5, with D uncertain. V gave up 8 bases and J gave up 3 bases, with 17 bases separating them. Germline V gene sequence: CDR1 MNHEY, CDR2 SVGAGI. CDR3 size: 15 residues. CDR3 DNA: TGTGCCAGCGGCTCGACCCGGGCCAACAATCAGCCCCAGCATTTT. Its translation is CASGSTRANNQPQHF.

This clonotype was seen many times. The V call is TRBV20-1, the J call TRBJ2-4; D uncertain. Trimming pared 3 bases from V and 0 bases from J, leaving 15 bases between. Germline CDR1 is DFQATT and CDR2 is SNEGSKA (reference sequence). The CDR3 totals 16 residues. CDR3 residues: CSASRTSGLAKNIQYF. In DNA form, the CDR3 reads TGCAGTGCTAGCCGTACTTCAGGCCTAGCCAAAAACATTCAGTACTTC.

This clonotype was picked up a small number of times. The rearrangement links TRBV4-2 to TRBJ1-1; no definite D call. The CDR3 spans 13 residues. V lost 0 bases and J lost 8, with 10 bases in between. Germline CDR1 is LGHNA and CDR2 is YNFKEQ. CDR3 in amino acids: CASSQDFGSEAFF. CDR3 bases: TGTGCCAGCAGCCAAGATTTTGGGTCGGAAGCTTTCTTT.

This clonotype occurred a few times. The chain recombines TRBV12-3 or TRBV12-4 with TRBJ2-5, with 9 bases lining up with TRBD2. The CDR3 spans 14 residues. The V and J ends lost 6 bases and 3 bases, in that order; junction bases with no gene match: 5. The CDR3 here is CASSRTSAEETQYF. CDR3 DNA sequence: TGTGCCAGCAGCCGGACTAGCGCCGAAGAGACCCAGTACTTC.

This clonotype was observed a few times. For the CDR3, the DNA is TGTGCCACCAGTGATTCGGGACACCTCTACACCGGGGAGCTGTTTTTT. This encodes CATSDSGHLYTGELFF. This rearrangement joins TRBV24-1 to TRBJ2-2; a weak D match, TRBD1 (6 bases). The V and J ends lost 2 bases and 3 bases respectively, with 12 bases between them. The CDR3 contains 16 residues. Germline CDR1 is KGHDR and CDR2 is SFDVKD.